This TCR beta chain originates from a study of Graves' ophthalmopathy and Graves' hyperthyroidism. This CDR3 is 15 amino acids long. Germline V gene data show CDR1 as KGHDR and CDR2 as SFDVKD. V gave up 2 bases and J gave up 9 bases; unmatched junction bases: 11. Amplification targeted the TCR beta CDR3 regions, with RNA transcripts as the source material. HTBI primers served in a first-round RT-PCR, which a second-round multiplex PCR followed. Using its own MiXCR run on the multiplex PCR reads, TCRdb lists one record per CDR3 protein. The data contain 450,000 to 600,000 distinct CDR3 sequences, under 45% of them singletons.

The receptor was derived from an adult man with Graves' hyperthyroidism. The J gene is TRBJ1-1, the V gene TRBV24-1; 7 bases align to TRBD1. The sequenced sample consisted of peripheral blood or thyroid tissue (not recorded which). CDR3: CATSDSNRDSGKAFF. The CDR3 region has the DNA TGTGCCACCAGTGATTCGAACCGGGACAGTGGTAAAGCTTTCTTT.